One sample yielded the 30 T cell receptor beta chains listed below, sequenced in a study of T-cell memory formation after mild COVID-19. Via MiXCR, TCRdb re-called the 5' RACE reads, giving one row per CDR3 protein. Here the sample spans some 130,000 distinct CDR3 sequences, about 23% being singletons. Sequences were obtained from PBMCs or a T cell subset sorted from them (not recorded which). The source is an adult woman who had mild COVID-19 (a few samples of this study predate the infection). Cell type and time point are not known.

This clonotype was counted a few times. V gene TRBV11-2 combines with J gene TRBJ2-3; tentatively, D is TRBD2 (6 bases). V dropped 3 bases and J dropped 4 bases, with 14 bases sitting between them. CDR1 is SGHAT, CDR2 FQNNGV, per germline. This CDR3 is 15 amino acids long. For the CDR3, the DNA is TGTGCCAGCAGCTTTAGCGGTGGGGTTTCAGATACGCAGTATTTT. It encodes CASSFSGGVSDTQYF.

CDR3 sequence: CASSLAATDTQYF. CDR3 nucleotide sequence: TGCGCCAGCAGCTTGGCGGCAACAGATACGCAGTATTTT. The chain uses TRBV5-1 and TRBJ2-3; D is unresolved. Germline CDR1 SGHRS, CDR2 YFSETQ. V lost 0 bases, J lost 3 bases, and 5 bases lay in between. CDR3 length: 13 residues.

The rearrangement uses TRBV14 and TRBJ2-7; D might be TRBD1 (6 bases). CDR1 is SGHDN and CDR2 is FVKESK in the germline V gene. Between the trimmed V and J ends, which lost 8 bases and 3 bases, there was a span of 20 bases. This CDR3 region has 15 residues. Here the CDR3 reads CASAEVDRDIYEQYF. The CDR3 DNA sequence: TGTGCCAGCGCTGAAGTGGACAGAGATATCTACGAGCAGTACTTC.

This clonotype was counted a few times. Written as DNA, the CDR3 is TGTGCCTGGAGCGTGGGACAGCGAGAGACCCAGTACTTC. It translates to CAWSVGQRETQYF. The rearrangement joins TRBV30 to TRBJ2-5, with 7 bases matching TRBD1. There are 13 residues in the CDR3. From germline, CDR1 is GTSNPN and CDR2 SVGIG (reference sequence). Trimming at V came to 3 bases and at J to 4 bases, leaving 5 bases not matched to a gene. The variable domain in full, with the rest retrieved from reference TRBV30 and TRBJ2-5, is SQTIHQWPATLVQPVGSPLSLECTVEGTSNPNLYWYRQAAGRGLQLLFYSVGIGQISSEVPQNLSASRPQDRQFILSSKKLLLSDSGFYLCAWSVGQRETQYFGPGTRLLVL.

There are a few counts of this clonotype. The rearrangement joins TRBV7-9 to TRBJ2-1; TRBD1 is a possible D gene (6 bases). Per germline, CDR1 SEHNR and CDR2 FQNEAQ (reference sequence). This CDR3 spans 17 amino acids. V lost 2 bases to trimming and J lost 2 bases, with 16 bases between them. For the CDR3, the DNA is TGTGCCAGCAGCTTACGACAGGCCGGATTACCCTACAATGAGCAGTTCTTC. This gives the protein CASSLRQAGLPYNEQFF.

V is TRBV4-1 and J is TRBJ1-1; D might be TRBD1 (5 bases). This CDR3 is built from 16 residues. V was cut by 0 bases and J by 10 bases, with 21 bases left in between. CDR1 is MGHRA, CDR2 YSYEKL, per germline. For the CDR3, the DNA is TGCGCCAGCAGCCAAGATCGGATAACAGGACCTTTCGGAGCTTTCTTT. It yields the protein CASSQDRITGPFGAFF.

This sequence joins TRBV27 and TRBJ1-1, with 7 bases lining up with TRBD1. This CDR3 has 15 residues. The V gene's germline CDR1 is MNHEY and CDR2 SMNVEV (reference sequence). J was trimmed by 0 bases and V by 4 bases; bases with no gene match: 5. The CDR3 DNA reads TGTGCCAGCAGTTCCAGGGGGGGCATGAACACTGAAGCTTTCTTT. Translating gives CASSSRGGMNTEAFF.

This rearrangement joins TRBV12-3 or TRBV12-4 to TRBJ1-6; the D is unclear. There are 16 residues in the CDR3. The V end lost 1 base, the J end lost 7 bases, and 14 bases lay between the germline ends. CDR3 bases: TGTGCCAGCAGTTTAGAGGGAAAAACCCCCAATTCACCCCTCCACTTT. It yields the protein CASSLEGKTPNSPLHF.

The CDR3 coding sequence is TGTGCCAGCAGCGCGGCCTTCGGCGTGAACACTGAAGCTTTCTTT. It specifies CASSAAFGVNTEAFF. The chain couples TRBV7-9 to TRBJ1-1; D not resolved. Deletions cut 5 bases from V and 0 bases from J, with 13 bases between. CDR3 length: 15 residues. Germline V lookup: CDR1 SEHNR, CDR2 FQNEAQ (reference sequence).

This clonotype was seen a handful of times. This rearrangement joins TRBV12-3 or TRBV12-4 to TRBJ2-2; TRBD1 matches 7 bases. CDR3 size: 15 residues. V was clipped by 6 bases and J by 0 bases; unmatched bases: 4. In DNA form, the CDR3 reads TGTGCCAGCAGGTCGACAGGGACGAACACCGGGGAGCTGTTTTTT. It is translated as CASRSTGTNTGELFF.

This chain joins TRBV4-3 and TRBJ2-3, with TRBD1 matching over 8 bases. In germline, CDR1 is LGHNA, CDR2 YSLEER. This CDR3 region has 15 residues. V lost 1 base and J lost 4; bases outside the gene matches: 4. The CDR3 loop reads CASSQGTGPADTQYF. For the CDR3, the DNA is TGCGCCAGCAGCCAAGGGACAGGGCCTGCAGATACGCAGTATTTT.

The chain recombines TRBV6-5 with TRBJ2-3; no reliable D call. The CDR3 covers 13 residues. Germline values: CDR1 MNHEY, CDR2 SVGAGI. Trimming took off 5 bases at V and 2 bases at J, with 8 bases between the two ends. This CDR3 is CASSKGLTDTQYF. The CDR3 DNA reads TGTGCCAGCAGTAAAGGGCTCACAGATACGCAGTATTTT.

The CDR3 DNA reads TGTGCCAGCGGTGGCCTTGGTCTAGCTGGAACCGGGGAGCTGTTTTTT. As protein: CASGGLGLAGTGELFF. The genes are TRBV12-3 or TRBV12-4 and TRBJ2-2; a possible D gene is TRBD2 (5 bases). The CDR3 has 16 residues. The V end lost 8 bases, the J end lost 5 bases, and 21 bases lay between the germline ends.

The chain uses TRBV7-9 and TRBJ2-7; 8 bases agree with TRBD1. The CDR3 extends over 15 amino acids. Germline values: CDR1 SEHNR, CDR2 FQNEAQ (reference sequence). The J segment lost 0 bases and the V segment lost 1 base, leaving 2 bases of the junction unmatched. The CDR3 loop is CASSLGQGTSYEQYF. DNA of the CDR3: TGTGCCAGCAGCTTAGGACAGGGGACCTCCTACGAGCAGTACTTC.

The rearrangement joins TRBV4-1 to TRBJ2-5, with 15 nucleotides matching TRBD2. With 0 bases clipped from V and 0 bases from J, the junction kept 8 bases outside the gene matches. CDR3 length equals 20 residues. Germline V gene sequence: CDR1 MGHRA, CDR2 YSYEKL. The CDR3 is CASSQDWGLAGGLYQETQYF. The CDR3 DNA follows: TGCGCCAGCAGCCAAGACTGGGGACTAGCGGGGGGACTGTACCAAGAGACCCAGTACTTC.

This clonotype was picked up a small number of times. V is TRBV9 and J is TRBJ2-5; D gene ambiguous. The CDR3 extends over 14 amino acids. V gave up 0 bases and J gave up 4 bases, with 10 bases separating them. Germline assignment: CDR1 SGDLS and CDR2 YYNGEE. CDR3 in DNA: TGTGCCAGCAGCGTAGTAGAAAGCCGAGAGACCCAGTACTTC. Protein product: CASSVVESRETQYF.

This chain links TRBV9 with TRBJ2-7; D is ambiguous. Trimming pared 0 bases from V and 2 bases from J, leaving 9 bases between. This CDR3 is 14 amino acids long. The germline CDR1 and CDR2 sequences are SGDLS and YYNGEE. The CDR3 reads CASSVGQVAYEQYF. The CDR3 DNA reads as TGTGCCAGCAGCGTAGGGCAGGTAGCCTACGAGCAGTACTTC.

This clonotype was detected many times. This chain links TRBV7-2 with TRBJ2-3, with 8 bases matching TRBD2. Trimming at V came to 1 base and at J to 1 base, leaving 4 bases not matched to a gene. This CDR3 comprises 16 residues. Germline V gives CDR1 SGHTA, CDR2 FQGNSA. CDR3 region: CASSLEVGGGTDTQYF. The CDR3 DNA reads TGTGCCAGCAGCTTAGAGGTCGGGGGGGGCACAGATACGCAGTATTTT. The whole variable domain, remainder taken from reference TRBV7-2 and TRBJ2-3, is GAGVSQSPSNKVTEKGKDVELRCDPISGHTALYWYRQSLGQGLEFLIYFQGNSAPDKSGLPSDRFSAERTGGSVSTLTIQRTQQEDSAVYLCASSLEVGGGTDTQYFGPGTRLTVL.

This clonotype was seen a handful of times. V gene TRBV13 combines with J gene TRBJ1-1; no definite D call. CDR3 length equals 15 residues. V was cut by 0 bases and J by 1 base, with 9 bases left in between. The germline V gene encodes CDR1 PRHDT and CDR2 FYEKMQ (reference sequence). For the CDR3, the DNA is TGTGCCAGCAGCTTAGGATTAAGACCGAACACTGAAGCTTTCTTT. Its translation: CASSLGLRPNTEAFF.

The V and J genes are TRBV7-2 and TRBJ2-3; D remains ambiguous. This CDR3 contains 12 residues. V gave up 1 base and J gave up 11 bases, with 10 bases separating them. Germline lookup yields CDR1 SGHTA and CDR2 FQGNSA. In DNA form, the CDR3 reads TGTGCCAGCAGCTTAGAGGGTACCGTGCAGTATTTT. Protein product: CASSLEGTVQYF.

This clonotype occurred a few times. V gene TRBV5-6 combines with J gene TRBJ1-5, with D perhaps matching TRBD1 (6 bases). V lost 0 bases and J lost 5, with 15 bases in between. The CDR3 loop spans 16 amino acids. Germline assignment: CDR1 SGHDT and CDR2 YYEEEE. CDR3 region: CASSLAAWGGDQPQHF. The CDR3, as DNA: TGTGCCAGCAGCTTGGCCGCTTGGGGGGGCGATCAGCCCCAGCATTTT.

J is TRBJ2-7 and V is TRBV20-1; D might be TRBD1 (6 bases). In germline, CDR1 is DFQATT, CDR2 SNEGSKA (reference sequence). The V end was cut by 3 bases, the J end by 3 bases, with 9 bases between. CDR3 length equals 12 residues. In DNA form, the CDR3 reads TGCAGTGCTAGGGACAGCTTCTACGAGCAGTACTTC. Its protein is CSARDSFYEQYF.

The chain combines TRBV4-1 with TRBJ2-1; D is uncertain. CDR1 and CDR2 from the germline V gene are MGHRA and YSYEKL. Deletions cut 1 base from V and 8 bases from J, with 6 bases between. The CDR3 is made up of 12 amino acids. The CDR3 nucleotides are TGCGCCAGCAGCCAAGGTTGGGATGAGCAGTTCTTC. Amino acids: CASSQGWDEQFF.

The rearrangement uses TRBV7-9 and TRBJ1-3; D gene ambiguous. CDR3 length equals 13 residues. Germline lookup yields CDR1 SEHNR and CDR2 FQNEAQ (reference sequence). V lost 4 bases, J lost 2 bases, and 6 bases lay in between. The CDR3 loop is CASSSPAGNTIYF. The CDR3 DNA sequence: TGTGCCAGCAGCTCCCCAGCTGGAAACACCATATATTTT.

In this sample, this clonotype turned up a few times. This rearrangement joins TRBV6-5 to TRBJ2-7; 7 nucleotides align to TRBD2. J gave up 7 bases and V 5 bases, and 14 bases lay outside the gene matches. The germline gives CDR1 MNHEY, CDR2 SVGAGI. The CDR3 has 15 residues. Here the CDR3 reads CASSLRDYGNGEQYF. CDR3 nucleotide sequence: TGTGCCAGCAGTCTCCGGGACTACGGTAACGGGGAGCAGTACTTC.

This clonotype came up a few times. The rearrangement joins TRBV7-8 to TRBJ2-2; unclear D gene. In germline, CDR1 is SGHVS, CDR2 FQNEAQ. The CDR3 totals 14 residues. Trimming took off 8 bases at V and 3 bases at J, with 13 bases between the two ends. For the CDR3, the DNA is TGTGCCAGCTTTGACCGGGTACACACCGGGGAGCTGTTTTTT. As protein: CASFDRVHTGELFF.

The chain joins TRBV9 to TRBJ2-7; D unclear. The germline V gene has CDR1 SGDLS and CDR2 YYNGEE. V gave up 4 bases and J gave up 2 bases, with 13 bases separating them. This CDR3 spans 14 amino acids. CDR3 amino acids: CASSSSPAAYEQYF. As DNA, the CDR3 is TGTGCCAGCAGCTCGTCGCCAGCAGCCTACGAGCAGTACTTC.

This clonotype occurred once. The chain employs TRBV4-3 and TRBJ2-1; TRBD2 matches at 8 bases. The CDR3 spans 16 residues. CDR1 and CDR2 from the germline V gene are LGHNA and YSLEER. J lost 9 bases, V lost 1 base, and 11 bases had no gene match. The CDR3 sequence: CASSQGLATGGIEQFF. The CDR3 region has the DNA TGCGCCAGCAGCCAAGGCCTAGCTACGGGAGGGATTGAGCAGTTCTTC.

The V and J genes are TRBV5-1 and TRBJ2-5; TRBD2 agrees at 7 bases. The CDR3 runs to 16 residues. V gave up 0 bases and J gave up 4 bases; unmatched junction bases: 9. CDR1 and CDR2 from the germline V gene are SGHRS and YFSETQ. CDR3 in DNA: TGCGCCAGCAGCTTGGTCCGGGGGGAGCCGGGAGAGACCCAGTACTTC. Protein: CASSLVRGEPGETQYF. Looking up the rest from reference TRBV5-1 and TRBJ2-5 gives the full variable domain: KAGVTQTPRYLIKTRGQQVTLSCSPISGHRSVSWYQQTPGQGLQFLFEYFSETQRNKGNFPGRFSGRQFSNSRSEMNVSTLELGDSALYLCASSLVRGEPGETQYFGPGTRLLVL.

This clonotype was seen a handful of times. The chain is built from TRBV7-9 and TRBJ1-3; possibly TRBD1 for D (6 bases). Germline lookup yields CDR1 SEHNR and CDR2 FQNEAQ (reference sequence). V lost 5 bases to trimming and J lost 0 bases, with 11 bases between them. This CDR3 has 15 amino acids. For the CDR3, the DNA is TGTGCCAGCAGCATGGGACACCCCTCTGGAAACACCATATATTTT. Translating gives CASSMGHPSGNTIYF. The full variable domain, completed using reference TRBV7-9 and TRBJ1-3, is DTGVSQNPRHKITKRGQNVTFRCDPISEHNRLYWYRQTLGQGPEFLTYFQNEAQLEKSRLLSDRFSAERPKGSFSTLEIQRTEQGDSAMYLCASSMGHPSGNTIYFGEGSWLTVV.